The following is a T cell receptor (beta chain) sequence with its context. Original methodology: The assay estimated nucleated cells by amplifying reference gene primers. TCRdb's copy holds only in-frame clones and misses some; the assay was immunoSEQ multiplex PCR. That table is the source of V, J and clone size, and D and trimming were worked out from the DNA. This sample has tens of thousands of clones, with 88% found just once. The data derive from a study of blood T cell repertoires in COVID-19. The wider study: Acute and convalescent COVID-19 specimens originated in the United States, Italy and Spain. The cDNA or gDNA used as material had been derived from T cells, B-cell-depleted T cells, or PBMCs.

CDR3 length: 15 residues. With 0 bases removed from V and 1 base from J, the gap between germline ends came to 9 bases. The germline gives CDR1 SGHAT, CDR2 FQNNGV. The chain couples TRBV11-2 to TRBJ2-5, with D tentatively TRBD1 (5 bases). Specimen: peripheral blood. The TCR originated in a human donor in a cohort sampled during active COVID-19. CDR3 sequence reads: CASSLDFDSQETQYF. CDR3 DNA sequence: TGTGCCAGCAGCTTAGATTTCGACAGCCAAGAGACCCAGTACTTC.